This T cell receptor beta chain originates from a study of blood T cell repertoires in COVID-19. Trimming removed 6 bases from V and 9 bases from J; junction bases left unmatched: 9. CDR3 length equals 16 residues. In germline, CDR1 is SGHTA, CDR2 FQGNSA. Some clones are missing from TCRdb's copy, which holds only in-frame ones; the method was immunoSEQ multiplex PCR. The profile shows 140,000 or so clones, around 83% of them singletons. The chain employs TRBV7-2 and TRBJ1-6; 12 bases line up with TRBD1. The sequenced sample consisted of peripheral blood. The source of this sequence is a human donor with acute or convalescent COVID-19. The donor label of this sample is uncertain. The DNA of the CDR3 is TGTGCCAGCAGTTACGGCGGGACAGGGGGCTCTTCACCCCTCCACTTT. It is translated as CASSYGGTGGSSPLHF.